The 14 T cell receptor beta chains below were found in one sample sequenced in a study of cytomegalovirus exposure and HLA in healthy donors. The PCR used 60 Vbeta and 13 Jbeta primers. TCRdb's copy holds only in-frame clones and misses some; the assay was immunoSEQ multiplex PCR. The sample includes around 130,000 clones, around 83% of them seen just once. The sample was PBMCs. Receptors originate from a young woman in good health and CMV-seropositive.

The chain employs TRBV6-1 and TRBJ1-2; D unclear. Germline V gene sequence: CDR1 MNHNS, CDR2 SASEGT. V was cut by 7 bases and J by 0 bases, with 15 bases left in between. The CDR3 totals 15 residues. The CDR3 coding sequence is TGTGCCAGCAAATTCCAGTCCGGAGCTAACTATGGCTACACCTTC. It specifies CASKFQSGANYGYTF.

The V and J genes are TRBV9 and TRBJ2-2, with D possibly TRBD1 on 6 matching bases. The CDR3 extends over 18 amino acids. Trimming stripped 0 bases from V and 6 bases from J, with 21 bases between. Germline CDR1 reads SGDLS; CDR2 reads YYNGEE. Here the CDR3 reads CASSVEEGQGLLAGELFF. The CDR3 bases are TGTGCCAGCAGCGTAGAGGAAGGCCAGGGGCTTCTCGCCGGGGAGCTGTTTTTT. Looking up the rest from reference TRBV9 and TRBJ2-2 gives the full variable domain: DSGVTQTPKHLITATGQRVTLRCSPRSGDLSVYWYQQSLDQGLQFLIQYYNGEERAKGNILERFSAQQFPDLHSELNLSSLELGDSALYFCASSVEEGQGLLAGELFFGEGSRLTVL.

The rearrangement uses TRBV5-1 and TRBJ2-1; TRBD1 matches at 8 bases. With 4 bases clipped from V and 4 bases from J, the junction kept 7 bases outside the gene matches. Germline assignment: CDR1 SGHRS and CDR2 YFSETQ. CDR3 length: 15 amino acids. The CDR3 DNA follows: TGCGCCAGCAGCGCTTCCGGGACAGGATACAATGAGCAGTTCTTC. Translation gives CASSASGTGYNEQFF. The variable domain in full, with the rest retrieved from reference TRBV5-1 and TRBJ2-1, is KAGVTQTPRYLIKTRGQQVTLSCSPISGHRSVSWYQQTPGQGLQFLFEYFSETQRNKGNFPGRFSGRQFSNSRSEMNVSTLELGDSALYLCASSASGTGYNEQFFGPGTRLTVL.

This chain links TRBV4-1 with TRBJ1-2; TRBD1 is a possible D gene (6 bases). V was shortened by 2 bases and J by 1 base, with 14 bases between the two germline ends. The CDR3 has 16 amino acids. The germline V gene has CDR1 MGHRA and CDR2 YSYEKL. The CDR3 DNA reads TGCGCCAGCAGCCAACCCCTCCAGGGGATTAACTATGGCTACACCTTC. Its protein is CASSQPLQGINYGYTF.

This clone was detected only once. CDR3 bases: TGTGCCAGCAGCAGGAAATCGGACAGGGAGACTGGCTACACCTTC. Protein sequence: CASSRKSDRETGYTF. V is TRBV21-1 and J is TRBJ1-2; no DNA check was done on the table's D call, TRBD1. TRBV21-1 is classified as a pseudogene. This CDR3 contains 15 residues.

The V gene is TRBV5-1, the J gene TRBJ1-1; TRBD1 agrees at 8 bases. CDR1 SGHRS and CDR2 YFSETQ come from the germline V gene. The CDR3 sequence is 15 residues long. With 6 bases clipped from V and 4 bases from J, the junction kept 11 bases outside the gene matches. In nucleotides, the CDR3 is TGCGCCAGCATTTCCCAGACAGGGGATTCCACTGAAGCTTTCTTT. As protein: CASISQTGDSTEAFF.

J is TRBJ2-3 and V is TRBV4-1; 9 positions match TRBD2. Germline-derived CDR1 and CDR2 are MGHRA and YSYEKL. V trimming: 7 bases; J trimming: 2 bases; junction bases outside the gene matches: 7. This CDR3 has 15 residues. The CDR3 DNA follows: TGCGCCAGCACCCGTAGCGGGGGACTCACAGATACGCAGTATTTT. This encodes CASTRSGGLTDTQYF.

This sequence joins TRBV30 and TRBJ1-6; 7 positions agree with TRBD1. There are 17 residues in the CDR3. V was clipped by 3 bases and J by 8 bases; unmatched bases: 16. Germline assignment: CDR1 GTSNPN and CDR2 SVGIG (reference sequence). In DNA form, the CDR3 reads TGTGCCTGGAGCGCCCGGGTGGAGGGGGCTTATGATTCACCCCTCCACTTT. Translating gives CAWSARVEGAYDSPLHF.

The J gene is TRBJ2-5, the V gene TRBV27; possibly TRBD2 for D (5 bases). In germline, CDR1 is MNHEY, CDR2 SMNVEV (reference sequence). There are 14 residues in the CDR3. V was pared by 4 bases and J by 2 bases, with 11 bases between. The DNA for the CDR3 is TGTGCCAGCAGTTCTTTGGACTTTCAAGAGACCCAGTACTTC. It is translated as CASSSLDFQETQYF.

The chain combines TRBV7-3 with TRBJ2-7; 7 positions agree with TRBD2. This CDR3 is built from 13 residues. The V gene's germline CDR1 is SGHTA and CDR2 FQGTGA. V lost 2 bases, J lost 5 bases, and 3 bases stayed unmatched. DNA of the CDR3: TGTGCCAGCAGCTTAGGGGGGGAACACGAGCAGTACTTC. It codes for CASSLGGEHEQYF.

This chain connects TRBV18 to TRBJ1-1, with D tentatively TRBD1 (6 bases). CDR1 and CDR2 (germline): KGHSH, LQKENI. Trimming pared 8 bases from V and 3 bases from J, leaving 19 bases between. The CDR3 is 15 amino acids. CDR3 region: CASTVGGRTDTEAFF. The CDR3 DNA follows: TGTGCCAGCACCGTGGGGGGGCGCACGGACACTGAAGCTTTCTTT.

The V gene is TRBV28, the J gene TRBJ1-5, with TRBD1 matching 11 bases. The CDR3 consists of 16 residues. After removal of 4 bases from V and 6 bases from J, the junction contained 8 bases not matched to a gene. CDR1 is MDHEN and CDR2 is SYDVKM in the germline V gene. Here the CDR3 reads CASSWRGQGAAQPQHF. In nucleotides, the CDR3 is TGTGCCAGCAGTTGGAGAGGACAGGGGGCCGCTCAGCCCCAGCATTTT.

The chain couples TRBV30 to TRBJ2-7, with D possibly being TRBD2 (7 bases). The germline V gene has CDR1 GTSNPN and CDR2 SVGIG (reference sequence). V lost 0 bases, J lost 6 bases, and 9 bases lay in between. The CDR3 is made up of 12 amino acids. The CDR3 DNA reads TGTGCCTGGAGTGTAGGGGGGGGCGAGCAGTACTTC. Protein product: CAWSVGGGEQYF.

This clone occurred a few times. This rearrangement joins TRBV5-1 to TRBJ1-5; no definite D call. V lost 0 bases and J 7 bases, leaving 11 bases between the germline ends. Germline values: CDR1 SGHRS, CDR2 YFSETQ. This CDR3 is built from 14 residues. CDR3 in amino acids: CASSLAGVDQPQHF. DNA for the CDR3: TGCGCCAGCAGCTTGGCCGGGGTTGACCAGCCCCAGCATTTT. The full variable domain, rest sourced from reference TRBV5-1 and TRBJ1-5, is KAGVTQTPRYLIKTRGQQVTLSCSPISGHRSVSWYQQTPGQGLQFLFEYFSETQRNKGNFPGRFSGRQFSNSRSEMNVSTLELGDSALYLCASSLAGVDQPQHFGDGTRLSIL.